This T cell receptor beta chain is drawn from a study of radiation and T cells in renal cell carcinoma. Study information: Nephrectomy followed 15 Gy stereotactic body radiation by 4 weeks.

Study results and limitations: No pretreatment tumor biopsies were available for baseline clonotypes. From baseline, blood top tumor clonotypes peaked at 2 weeks post-radiation.

Germline V lookup: CDR1 GTSNPN, CDR2 SVGIG (reference sequence). The CDR3 is 10 residues long. Trimming took off 2 bases at V and 6 bases at J, with 4 bases between the two ends. Sequencing used immunoSEQ multiplex PCR; TCRdb keeps in-frame clones, though not all of them. The table lists around 140,000 clones, less than 90% of them singletons. This clone has just a few counts. Antigen: not known. The time point is: baseline pretreatment blood. Documented treatment: 15 Gy SBRT to primary tumor, nephrectomy 4 weeks later. Serial blood draws occurred at baseline and 2 and 4 weeks post-SBRT. The clonotype comes from a woman between 45 and 60 years old with renal cell carcinoma. J is TRBJ1-1 and V is TRBV30, with D unclear. The input for sequencing was blood, taken from a patient whose treatment included radiotherapy and nephrectomy. The CDR3 DNA is TGTGCCTGGAGTCCTCCTGAAGCTTTCTTT. The encoded protein is CAWSPPEAFF.